Following are 16 T cell receptor beta chains from one sample sequenced in a study of blood T cell repertoires in COVID-19. Some clones are missing from TCRdb's copy, which holds only in-frame ones; the method was immunoSEQ multiplex PCR. Of roughly 320,000 clones in the sample, more than 90% were seen once. Sequenced input: PBMCs or T cells enriched from blood (not recorded which). These receptors all come from a woman between 25 and 40 years old who had been exposed to COVID-19.

This chain uses TRBV11-3 with TRBJ1-1, with D hard to call. Germline V lookup: CDR1 SGHNT, CDR2 YENEEA. V was pared by 1 base and J by 4 bases, with 7 bases between. The CDR3 runs 13 residues. CDR3 in DNA: TGTGCCAGCAGCTTAGGCCCGGGCACTGAAGCTTTCTTT. Translating it yields CASSLGPGTEAFF. Looking up the rest from reference TRBV11-3 and TRBJ1-1 gives the full variable domain: EAGVVQSPRYKIIEKKQPVAFWCNPISGHNTLYWYLQNLGQGPELLIRYENEEAVDDSQLPKDRFSAERLKGVDSTLKIQPAELGDSAVYLCASSLGPGTEAFFGQGTRLTVV.

As for this clone: This sample also contains other DNA sequences that code for the same CDR3. The genes are TRBV12-3 or TRBV12-4 and TRBJ2-7; D unclear. Trimming shortened V by 1 base and J by 0 bases, and 4 bases separated the two germline ends. The CDR3 sequence is 13 residues long. CDR3 nucleotides: TGTGCCAGCAGTTTAGGAGTCTCCTACGAGCAGTACTTC. Its protein product is CASSLGVSYEQYF.

This clone was observed a few times. The chain links TRBV7-6 to TRBJ1-3; D call uncertain. This CDR3 is 13 amino acids long. In germline, CDR1 is SGHVS, CDR2 FNYEAQ. Trimming left V 5 bases short and J 1 base short, with 6 bases between. The CDR3 nucleotides read TGTGCCAGCAGCCAGATTTCTGGAAACACCATATATTTT. Protein: CASSQISGNTIYF.

Remarks on this clone: This same CDR3 is encoded by further DNA sequences in the sample. The rearrangement uses TRBV12-3 or TRBV12-4 and TRBJ1-5; no clear D gene. The ends were cut back, 6 bases at V and 9 bases at J, with 9 bases in the middle. There are 11 residues in the CDR3. In nucleotides, the CDR3 is TGTGCCAGCAGCTCCGGTGGGCCCCAGCATTTT. Amino acid sequence: CASSSGGPQHF.

The chain has TRBV5-1 and TRBJ2-2; D gene uncertain. Deletions cut 1 base from V and 2 bases from J, with 9 bases between. Per the germline V gene, CDR1 is SGHRS and CDR2 is YFSETQ. CDR3 size: 15 residues. The CDR3, as DNA: TGCGCCAGCAGCTTGCCTGGTGGCAACACCGGGGAGCTGTTTTTT. This gives the protein CASSLPGGNTGELFF.

The chain links TRBV7-7 to TRBJ1-4; tentatively, D is TRBD1 (6 bases). Germline CDR1 SSHAT, CDR2 FNYEAQ (reference sequence). Trimming took off 3 bases at V and 3 bases at J, with 14 bases between the two ends. This CDR3 region has 16 residues. CDR3 in DNA: TGTGCCAGCAGCTTTAGGGGGTTCGCGGCTAATGAAAAACTGTTTTTT. Translation: CASSFRGFAANEKLFF.

The chain combines TRBV29-1 with TRBJ1-4; D not certain. The CDR3 totals 13 residues. The germline gives CDR1 SQVTM, CDR2 ANQGSEA. V lost 5 bases and J lost 8, with 15 bases in between. The CDR3 region is CSVRSRFGEKLFF. The CDR3 nucleotides read TGCAGCGTTCGGAGTCGGTTTGGGGAAAAACTGTTTTTT.

V gene TRBV4-2 combines with J gene TRBJ2-1; the D is unclear. This CDR3 has 15 residues. The germline gives CDR1 LGHNA, CDR2 YNFKEQ. Deletions cut 2 bases from V and 2 bases from J, with 10 bases between. DNA for the CDR3: TGTGCCAGCAGCCAACTCCAGAAACCCTACAATGAGCAGTTCTTC. Translating it yields CASSQLQKPYNEQFF.

This clone has a single count. This chain connects TRBV11-2 to TRBJ1-5; 8 bases align to TRBD1. The trim removed 6 bases at V and 9 bases at J, leaving 13 bases unmatched. In germline, CDR1 is SGHAT, CDR2 FQNNGV. The CDR3 sequence is 15 residues long. This CDR3 is CASSSRTGKGWPQHF. For the CDR3, the DNA is TGTGCCAGCAGTTCTCGGACAGGGAAGGGATGGCCCCAGCATTTT.

Comment on this clone: The sample carries other DNA sequences with the same CDR3. This chain connects TRBV5-1 to TRBJ2-3; 7 nucleotides align to TRBD1. Germline values: CDR1 SGHRS, CDR2 YFSETQ. J was trimmed by 2 bases and V by 3 bases; bases with no gene match: 3. The CDR3 extends over 14 amino acids. The CDR3 DNA reads TGCGCCAGCAGCTCCCAGGGGGACACAGATACGCAGTATTTT. It codes for CASSSQGDTDTQYF.

Here the CDR3 reads CASSQDSAGGSPLHF. CDR3 in DNA: TGTGCCAGCAGCCAAGATTCGGCAGGGGGGTCACCCCTCCACTTT. This chain joins TRBV3-1 (or the pseudogene TRBV3-2) and TRBJ1-6, with 7 bases fitting TRBD1. From germline, CDR1 is LGHDT and CDR2 YNNKEL (reference sequence). V was pared by 0 bases and J by 10 bases, with 6 bases of the junction left unmatched. The CDR3 runs 15 residues.

The CDR3 sequence is CAWSQIRQENSQETQYF. In nucleotides, the CDR3 is TGTGCCTGGAGTCAAATACGACAGGAGAACTCCCAAGAGACCCAGTACTTC. The chain uses TRBV30 and TRBJ2-5; tentatively, D is TRBD1 (6 bases). Germline values: CDR1 GTSNPN, CDR2 SVGIG (reference sequence). The CDR3 length is 17 residues. V dropped 2 bases and J dropped 1 base, with 20 bases sitting between them.

The rearrangement uses TRBV5-1 and TRBJ2-5; D is possibly TRBD1 (6 bases). With 0 bases removed from V and 2 bases from J, the gap between germline ends came to 11 bases. Per germline, CDR1 SGHRS and CDR2 YFSETQ. The CDR3 covers 15 residues. The CDR3 sequence is CASSLGGRQQETQYF. The CDR3, as DNA: TGCGCCAGCAGCTTGGGGGGGCGACAGCAAGAGACCCAGTACTTC.

The chain carries TRBV3-1 (or the pseudogene TRBV3-2) and TRBJ2-5; perhaps TRBD2 as D (6 bases). Germline V gene lookup returns CDR1 LGHDT and CDR2 YNNKEL (reference sequence). CDR3 length: 13 residues. With 4 bases removed from V and 5 bases from J, the gap between germline ends came to 11 bases. The CDR3 sequence: CASSRDLEETQYF. The CDR3 DNA reads TGTGCCAGCAGCCGGGACTTAGAGGAGACCCAGTACTTC.

The gene calls are TRBV19 and TRBJ2-2; 7 nucleotides line up with TRBD1. This CDR3 has 15 amino acids. V was pared by 6 bases and J by 4 bases, with 8 bases of the junction left unmatched. The V gene's germline CDR1 is LNHDA and CDR2 SQIVND (reference sequence). The CDR3 DNA is TGTGCCAGTAGCACAGGGGCGTGGGCCACCGGGGAGCTGTTTTTT. Translation gives CASSTGAWATGELFF.

The V call is TRBV9, the J call TRBJ2-3, with TRBD2 matching 8 bases. V lost 0 bases, J lost 1 base, and 4 bases stayed unmatched. Germline V lookup: CDR1 SGDLS, CDR2 YYNGEE. This CDR3 region has 16 residues. The CDR3 DNA follows: TGTGCCAGCAGCGTAGTGGATAGCGGGGGCACAGATACGCAGTATTTT. This gives the protein CASSVVDSGGTDTQYF.